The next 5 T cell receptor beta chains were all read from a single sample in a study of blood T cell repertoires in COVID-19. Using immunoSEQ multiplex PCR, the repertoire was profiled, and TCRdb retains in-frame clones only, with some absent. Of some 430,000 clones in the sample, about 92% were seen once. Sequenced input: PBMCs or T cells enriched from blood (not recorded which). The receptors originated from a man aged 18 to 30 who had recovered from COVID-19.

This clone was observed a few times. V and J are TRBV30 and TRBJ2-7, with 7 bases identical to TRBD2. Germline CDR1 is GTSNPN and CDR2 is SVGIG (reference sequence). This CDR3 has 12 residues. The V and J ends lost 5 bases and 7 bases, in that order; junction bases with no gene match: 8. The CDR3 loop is CAWGRGSGEQYF. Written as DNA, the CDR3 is TGTGCCTGGGGGCGGGGGTCTGGGGAGCAGTACTTC.

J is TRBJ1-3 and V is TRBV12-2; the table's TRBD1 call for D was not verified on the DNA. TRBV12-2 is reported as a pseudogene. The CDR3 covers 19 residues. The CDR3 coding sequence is TGTGCAAGTCGCTTAGCGTCCCAGGCCCCGGTCTGCTCTGGAAACACCATATATTTT. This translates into CASRLASQAPVCSGNTIYF.

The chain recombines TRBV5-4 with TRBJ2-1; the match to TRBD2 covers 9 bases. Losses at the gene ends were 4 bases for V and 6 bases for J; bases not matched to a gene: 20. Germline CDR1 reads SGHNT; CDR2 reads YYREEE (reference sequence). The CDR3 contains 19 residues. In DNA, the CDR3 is TGTGCCAGCAGCCGTAGCGGGAGAGCCGGGTTTGAGGGAGCCAATGAGCAGTTCTTC. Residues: CASSRSGRAGFEGANEQFF.

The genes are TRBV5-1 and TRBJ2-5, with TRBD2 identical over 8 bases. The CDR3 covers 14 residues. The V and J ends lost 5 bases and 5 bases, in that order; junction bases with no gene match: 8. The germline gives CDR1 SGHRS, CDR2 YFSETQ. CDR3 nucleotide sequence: TGCGCCAGCAGGCCAAGCGGGGGTGGGGAGACCCAGTACTTC. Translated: CASRPSGGGETQYF.

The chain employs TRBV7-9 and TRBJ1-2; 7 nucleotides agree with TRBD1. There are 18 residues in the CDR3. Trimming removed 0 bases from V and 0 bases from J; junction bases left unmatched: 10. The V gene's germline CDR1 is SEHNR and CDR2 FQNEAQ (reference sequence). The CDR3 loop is CASSLAIVSGGPNYGYTF. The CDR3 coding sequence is TGTGCCAGCAGCTTAGCCATAGTATCAGGGGGTCCTAACTATGGCTACACCTTC.